The clone carrying this T cell receptor beta chain occurred many times. The antigen is not known. The sample belongs to a study of regulatory T cells in long-lasting Graves disease. Study-level findings and limits: Persistent cases favored TRBV28, TRBJ1-2 and TRBJ2-5.

With iRepertoire HTBI primers and Arm-PCR of CDR3 regions, TCR beta libraries were built. TCRdb reanalysed the multiplex PCR reads using MiXCR and keeps one entry per CDR3 protein. The sample includes about 430,000 distinct CDR3 sequences, about 21% of them seen just once. V was shortened by 6 bases and J by 2 bases, with 13 bases between the two germline ends. The CDR3 is made up of 14 amino acids. The germline gives CDR1 SNHLY, CDR2 FYNNEI. The time point denotes: persistent/refractory GD, antithyroid drugs over 5 years with positive TRAb. PBMC-extracted RNA yielded the TCR library. The sample was peripheral blood mononuclear cells (PBMCs), taken when the disease was refractory, from a patient treated with antithyroid drugs. The chain links TRBV2 to TRBJ2-5, with D possibly being TRBD2 (6 bases). The origin of this receptor is a female donor with Graves disease. As DNA, the CDR3 is TGTGCCAGCAGCCCGACTAGGGGACAAGAGACCCAGTACTTC. This gives the protein CASSPTRGQETQYF.